This is a list of T cell receptor beta chains from one sample in a study of blood T cell repertoires in COVID-19. Clones were sequenced by immunoSEQ multiplex PCR, and TCRdb holds only the in-frame ones, with some missing. Counted here are 100,000 to 120,000 clones, 65% to 80% occurring once; the ten biggest clones make up 1.5% to 2%. The sample taken for sequencing was peripheral blood. The receptors here all came from a woman aged 40 to 55 with acute or convalescent COVID-19. Each CDR3 is given with its conserved first and last residue. Each record gives: D gene, V gene, J gene, clone size, CDR3 DNA, CDR3 protein. The D gene is left open where the match is weak. Only some rows state a clone size, as once, few, many or a class for expanded clones.

d_gene: TRBD1
v_gene: TRBV5-1
j_gene: TRBJ1-3
abundance: .
CDR3nt: TGCGCCAGCAGCACAGGGGGCGCTGGAAACACCATATATTTT
CDR3aa: CASSTGGAGNTIYF

d_gene: TRBD2
v_gene: TRBV5-1
j_gene: TRBJ2-1
abundance: .
CDR3nt: TGCGCCAGCAGGCCTTTTCTAGCGGGGGGTAGCTACAATGAGCAGTTCTTC
CDR3aa: CASRPFLAGGSYNEQFF

d_gene: .
v_gene: TRBV12-3/TRBV12-4
j_gene: TRBJ1-1
abundance: few
CDR3nt: TGTGCCAGCGCTAGGCGCGGCACTGAAGCTTTCTTT
CDR3aa: CASARRGTEAFF

d_gene: TRBD1
v_gene: TRBV19
j_gene: TRBJ1-1
abundance: .
CDR3nt: TGTGCCAGTAGGACAGGGGGGATTGAGAACACTGAAGCTTTCTTT
CDR3aa: CASRTGGIENTEAFF

d_gene: .
v_gene: TRBV4-1
j_gene: TRBJ1-1
abundance: .
CDR3nt: TGCGCCAGCAGCCAAGAGCCGGTCATGAACACTGAAGCTTTCTTT
CDR3aa: CASSQEPVMNTEAFF

d_gene: .
v_gene: TRBV6-5
j_gene: TRBJ2-6
abundance: .
CDR3nt: TGTGCCAGCAGCCCGGACATCTCTGGGGCCAACGTCCTGACTTTC
CDR3aa: CASSPDISGANVLTF

d_gene: TRBD2
v_gene: TRBV25-1
j_gene: TRBJ2-1
abundance: .
CDR3nt: TGTGCCAGCAGTGAGGGACTAGCGGGGGCTTACAATGAGCAGTTCTTC
CDR3aa: CASSEGLAGAYNEQFF

d_gene: .
v_gene: TRBV4-3
j_gene: TRBJ2-1
abundance: .
CDR3nt: TGCGCCAGCAGCCTCAGGTATGACACGAGCTACAATGAGCAGTTCTTC
CDR3aa: CASSLRYDTSYNEQFF

d_gene: TRBD1
v_gene: TRBV19
j_gene: TRBJ1-1
abundance: few
CDR3nt: TGTGCCAGTAGCCGGGACAGGGAGAACACTGAAGCTTTCTTT
CDR3aa: CASSRDRENTEAFF

d_gene: TRBD1
v_gene: TRBV7-9
j_gene: TRBJ2-7
abundance: .
CDR3nt: TGTGCCAGCAGCACCGAAGACAGGGGATACGAGCAGTACTTC
CDR3aa: CASSTEDRGYEQYF

d_gene: TRBD1
v_gene: TRBV5-1
j_gene: TRBJ2-2
abundance: .
CDR3nt: TGCGCCAGCAGCCCAAGAGGACAGGTCGCGAACACCGGGGAGCTGTTTTTT
CDR3aa: CASSPRGQVANTGELFF

d_gene: .
v_gene: TRBV27
j_gene: TRBJ1-6
abundance: .
CDR3nt: TGTGCCAGCAGTTTCCAGGTTGGGAATTCACCCCTCCACTTT
CDR3aa: CASSFQVGNSPLHF

d_gene: .
v_gene: TRBV14
j_gene: TRBJ2-1
abundance: .
CDR3nt: TGTGCCAGCAGCCTTAGCTCACTTTCTATAGGACAGATATTTACGATAAATGAGCAGTTCTTC
CDR3aa: CASSLSSLSIGQIFTINEQFF

d_gene: .
v_gene: TRBV6-5
j_gene: TRBJ1-1
abundance: .
CDR3nt: TGTGCCAGCATTCCCCCCTCCAGGGCGAACACTGAAGCTTTCTTT
CDR3aa: CASIPPSRANTEAFF

d_gene: TRBD2
v_gene: TRBV7-3
j_gene: TRBJ2-1
abundance: .
CDR3nt: TGTGCCAGCAGGACCGGGACTAGCCTAGGAGAGCAGTTCTTC
CDR3aa: CASRTGTSLGEQFF

d_gene: TRBD2
v_gene: TRBV4-2
j_gene: TRBJ2-1
abundance: .
CDR3nt: TGTGCCAGCAGCCAAGAAAGATTGGGCGGGGGGGGAGATGAGCAGTTCTTC
CDR3aa: CASSQERLGGGGDEQFF

d_gene: .
v_gene: TRBV11-2
j_gene: TRBJ2-7
abundance: .
CDR3nt: TGTGCCAGCAGCAGCAGCAGGGGCCTCTCCTACGAGCAGTACTTC
CDR3aa: CASSSSRGLSYEQYF

d_gene: .
v_gene: TRBV14
j_gene: TRBJ2-7
abundance: .
CDR3nt: TGTGCCAGCAGCACTCGAGGCGACGAGCAGTACTTC
CDR3aa: CASSTRGDEQYF

d_gene: .
v_gene: TRBV5-6
j_gene: TRBJ2-3
abundance: few
CDR3nt: TGTGCCAGCAGCCTCTCTGGGGGGTTCTCAGATACGCAGTATTTT
CDR3aa: CASSLSGGFSDTQYF

d_gene: TRBD1
v_gene: TRBV18
j_gene: TRBJ1-3
abundance: .
CDR3nt: TGTGCCAGCTCACCGCGGACAGGGGCTGGAAACACCATATATTTT
CDR3aa: CASSPRTGAGNTIYF

d_gene: TRBD1
v_gene: TRBV7-2
j_gene: TRBJ1-6
abundance: .
CDR3nt: TGTGCCAGCAGCTCCGCGGGACAGATTAATTCACCCCTCCACTTT
CDR3aa: CASSSAGQINSPLHF

d_gene: TRBD1
v_gene: TRBV19
j_gene: TRBJ2-5
abundance: .
CDR3nt: TGTGCCAGTAGCCCGGACAGGGGGGAGACCCAGTACTTC
CDR3aa: CASSPDRGETQYF

d_gene: .
v_gene: TRBV10-2
j_gene: TRBJ1-2
abundance: few
CDR3nt: TGCGCCAGCAGTGAACAGGGTGACTATGGCTACACCTTC
CDR3aa: CASSEQGDYGYTF

d_gene: .
v_gene: TRBV3-1/TRBV3-2
j_gene: TRBJ1-1
abundance: few
CDR3nt: TGTGCCAGCAGCCAAGGCGTGCGGAACACTGAAGCTTTCTTT
CDR3aa: CASSQGVRNTEAFF

d_gene: .
v_gene: TRBV2
j_gene: TRBJ1-6
abundance: few
CDR3nt: TGTGCCAGCACGGACAAGACCGATTCACCCCTCCACTTT
CDR3aa: CASTDKTDSPLHF

d_gene: .
v_gene: TRBV9
j_gene: TRBJ1-3
abundance: .
CDR3nt: TGTGCCAGCAGCCCCACGGGGGGAGTACCGTTCTCTGGAAACACCATATATTTT
CDR3aa: CASSPTGGVPFSGNTIYF

d_gene: .
v_gene: TRBV5-1
j_gene: TRBJ1-3
abundance: few
CDR3nt: TGCGCCAGCACCCAGGGAATCTCTGGAAACACCATATATTTT
CDR3aa: CASTQGISGNTIYF

d_gene: TRBD1
v_gene: TRBV5-5
j_gene: TRBJ2-2
abundance: .
CDR3nt: TGTGCCAGCAGCTTCAGGGGGTCGGACACCGGGGAGCTGTTTTTT
CDR3aa: CASSFRGSDTGELFF

d_gene: TRBD2
v_gene: TRBV4-2
j_gene: TRBJ2-3
abundance: .
CDR3nt: TGTGCCAGCAGCCAAGATGTGGCGGGGGGGCCAGATACGCAGTATTTT
CDR3aa: CASSQDVAGGPDTQYF

d_gene: .
v_gene: TRBV4-3
j_gene: TRBJ2-3
abundance: .
CDR3nt: TGCGCCAGCAGCCCCGGGAGGGGGCATGATACGCAGTATTTT
CDR3aa: CASSPGRGHDTQYF

d_gene: TRBD1
v_gene: TRBV4-3
j_gene: TRBJ2-7
abundance: .
CDR3nt: TGCGCCAGCAGCCTAGCCGGGACAGGGACCGAGCAGTACTTC
CDR3aa: CASSLAGTGTEQYF

d_gene: TRBD2
v_gene: TRBV4-1
j_gene: TRBJ2-7
abundance: many
CDR3nt: TGCGCCAGCAGCCAAGATTCGGGGGGATTCGGCTACGAGCAGTACTTC
CDR3aa: CASSQDSGGFGYEQYF

d_gene: .
v_gene: TRBV11-2
j_gene: TRBJ2-5
abundance: .
CDR3nt: TGTGCCAGCAGCTTAGATTATACGGACTCCCGAAGCCCTAACTTC
CDR3aa: CASSLDYTDSRSPNF

d_gene: .
v_gene: TRBV28
j_gene: TRBJ1-2
abundance: .
CDR3nt: TGTGCCAGCAGTTTTCCGGACGGACTCTATGGCTACACCTTC
CDR3aa: CASSFPDGLYGYTF

d_gene: TRBD2
v_gene: TRBV7-9
j_gene: TRBJ2-5
abundance: .
CDR3nt: TGTGCCAGCAGCTCCACAGCGGGGGGGCGACGGGAGACCCAGTACTTC
CDR3aa: CASSSTAGGRRETQYF

d_gene: TRBD1
v_gene: TRBV6-5
j_gene: TRBJ1-6
abundance: .
CDR3nt: TGTGCCAGCAGTTACTTAGGGGGCCACTCACCCCTCCACTTT
CDR3aa: CASSYLGGHSPLHF

d_gene: TRBD2
v_gene: TRBV3-1/TRBV3-2
j_gene: TRBJ2-1
abundance: .
CDR3nt: TGTGCCAGCAGCACCTTTGGGGGGGACGAGCAGTTCTTC
CDR3aa: CASSTFGGDEQFF

d_gene: .
v_gene: TRBV7-3
j_gene: TRBJ2-3
abundance: .
CDR3nt: TGTGCCAGCAGCCGGGGGGCCCCAGATACGCAGTATTTT
CDR3aa: CASSRGAPDTQYF

d_gene: .
v_gene: TRBV18
j_gene: TRBJ1-3
abundance: .
CDR3nt: TGTGCCAGCTCACCACGGGGGGTCCAGAACGGTTCTGGAAACACCATATATTTT
CDR3aa: CASSPRGVQNGSGNTIYF

d_gene: .
v_gene: TRBV30
j_gene: TRBJ2-7
abundance: .
CDR3nt: TGTGCCCTGGCGAGGCCGAGAGGTGAGCAGTACTTC
CDR3aa: CALARPRGEQYF